This is a list of T cell receptor beta chains from one sample in a study of OX40 agonist ivuxolimab in advanced cancers. Clones were read by immunoSEQ multiplex PCR, and TCRdb kept only the in-frame ones, dropping some. The table lists nearly 80,000 clones, 84% of them singletons, with more than 20% in the top ten. The sequencing here drew on CD4+ or CD8+ T cells sorted from blood, taken in a trial of the OX40 agonist ivuxolimab. The receptors originated from an adult with an advanced solid tumor such as melanoma, head and neck, liver or kidney cancer. CDR3s include the opening cysteine and the closing phenylalanine or tryptophan. A D gene is named only where the DNA matches it firmly.

CDR3: CASSVSVNTEAFF
D: NA
V: TRBV9

CDR3: CASRYTGGQNIQYF
D: TRBD1
V: TRBV19

CDR3: CASSSGSYNEQFF
D: TRBD2
V: TRBV19

CDR3: CASSQGQTGGASPLHF
D: TRBD1
V: TRBV4-3

CDR3: CASSLVPGSSYNEQFF
D: NA
V: TRBV5-1

CDR3: CASSVLGGAGYGYTF
D: NA
V: TRBV9

CDR3: CASSPKDRGVTEAFF
D: TRBD1
V: TRBV19

CDR3: CASSPTGALNYGYTF
D: TRBD1
V: TRBV28

CDR3: CASRPDGWANVLTF
D: NA
V: TRBV5-4

CDR3: CASSETFVDYGYTF
D: NA
V: TRBV10-2

CDR3: CASNLTPGQGEKLFF
D: TRBD1
V: TRBV5-1

CDR3: CASRGLNEKLFF
D: NA
V: TRBV2

CDR3: CASSPHLTSGNTGELFF
D: TRBD2
V: TRBV9

CDR3: CAWSVLFRDYGYTF
D: NA
V: TRBV30

CDR3: CASSSRRLAANEQFF
D: TRBD2
V: TRBV7-8

CDR3: CASSVGFVGVYGYTF
D: NA
V: TRBV9

CDR3: CASSPGGSYGYTF
D: NA
V: TRBV5-6

CDR3: CASSSISRDSWVYGYTF
D: NA
V: TRBV5-6

CDR3: CASSLTLGGRNEQFF
D: NA
V: TRBV7-6

CDR3: CAWSVRGGRTMYNEQFF
D: NA
V: TRBV30